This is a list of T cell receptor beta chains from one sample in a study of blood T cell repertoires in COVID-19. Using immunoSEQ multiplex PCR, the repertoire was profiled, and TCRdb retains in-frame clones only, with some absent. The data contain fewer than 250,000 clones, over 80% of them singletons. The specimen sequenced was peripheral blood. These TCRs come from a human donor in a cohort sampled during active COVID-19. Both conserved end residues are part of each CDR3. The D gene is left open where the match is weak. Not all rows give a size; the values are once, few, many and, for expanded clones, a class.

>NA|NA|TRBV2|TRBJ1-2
CASSASAREITGYTF
TGTGCCAGCAGTGCCTCCGCCAGGGAAATTACGGGCTACACCTTC
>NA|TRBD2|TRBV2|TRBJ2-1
CASSGLGAGGYNEQFF
TGTGCCAGCAGTGGGCTGGGAGCGGGAGGATACAATGAGCAGTTCTTC
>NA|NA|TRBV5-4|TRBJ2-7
CASSLGKGLSYEQYF
TGTGCCAGCAGCTTGGGAAAGGGACTTTCCTACGAGCAGTACTTC
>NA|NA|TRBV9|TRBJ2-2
CASSSRAGGTGELFF
TGTGCCAGCAGCTCCAGAGCTGGAGGGACCGGGGAGCTGTTTTTT
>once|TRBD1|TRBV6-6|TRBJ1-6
CASSYSTGGRGSPLHF
TGTGCCAGCAGTTACTCAACAGGGGGCCGTGGTTCACCCCTCCACTTT
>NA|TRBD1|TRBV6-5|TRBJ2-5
CATSGGPETQYF
TGTGCCACCTCAGGGGGCCCGGAGACCCAGTACTTC
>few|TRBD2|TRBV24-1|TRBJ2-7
CATSDPSGRDPYEQYF
TGTGCCACCAGTGACCCTAGCGGGAGGGATCCCTACGAGCAGTACTTC
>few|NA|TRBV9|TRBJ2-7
CASSVVVVSSYEQYF
TGTGCCAGCAGCGTAGTGGTAGTTAGCTCCTACGAGCAGTACTTC
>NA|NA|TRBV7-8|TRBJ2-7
CASSPRGQGIYEQYF
TGTGCCAGCAGCCCCAGAGGGCAGGGGATCTACGAGCAGTACTTC
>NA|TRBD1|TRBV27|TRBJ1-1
CASSPQGEGTEAFF
TGTGCCAGCAGTCCACAGGGGGAAGGGACTGAAGCTTTCTTT
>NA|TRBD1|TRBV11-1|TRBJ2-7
CASSSRPGQRSYEQYF
TGTGCCAGCAGCTCCAGACCGGGACAGCGGTCCTACGAGCAGTACTTC
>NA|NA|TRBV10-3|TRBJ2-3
CAISTGDRTDTQYF
TGTGCCATCAGTACGGGGGATCGCACAGATACGCAGTATTTT
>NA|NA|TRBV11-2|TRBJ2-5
CASSLVSQGWETQYF
TGTGCCAGCAGCTTAGTGTCCCAGGGATGGGAGACCCAGTACTTC
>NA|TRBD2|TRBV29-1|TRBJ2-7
CSVGLAGYEQYF
TGCAGCGTTGGGCTAGCGGGGTACGAGCAGTACTTC
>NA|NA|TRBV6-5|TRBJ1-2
CASSYSGGNYGYTF
TGTGCCAGCAGTTACTCGGGCGGGAACTATGGCTACACCTTC
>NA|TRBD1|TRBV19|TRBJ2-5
CASSIEGQGVNQETQYF
TGTGCCAGTAGTATAGAAGGACAGGGGGTGAACCAAGAGACCCAGTACTTC
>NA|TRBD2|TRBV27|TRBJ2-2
CASSFFPTSGRSTGELFF
TGTGCCAGCAGTTTTTTCCCCACTAGCGGGAGATCTACCGGGGAGCTGTTTTTT
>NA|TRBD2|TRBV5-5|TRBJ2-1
CASSLVAGRGGYNEQFF
TGTGCCAGCAGCTTGGTCGCAGGTCGGGGGGGATACAATGAGCAGTTCTTC
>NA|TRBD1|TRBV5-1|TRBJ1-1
CASSSRGRGTEAFF
TGCGCCAGCAGCTCCAGGGGGCGAGGAACTGAAGCTTTCTTT
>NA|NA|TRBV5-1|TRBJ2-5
CASSLSRGQETQYF
TGCGCCAGCAGCCTTAGTCGCGGGCAAGAGACCCAGTACTTC
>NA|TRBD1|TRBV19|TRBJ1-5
CASRRRDRGEDQPQHF
TGTGCCAGTAGACGGAGAGACAGGGGGGAAGATCAGCCCCAGCATTTT
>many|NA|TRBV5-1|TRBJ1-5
CASSLEPGMSNQPQHF
TGCGCCAGCAGCTTGGAGCCAGGTATGAGCAATCAGCCCCAGCATTTT
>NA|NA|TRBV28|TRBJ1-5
CASYPDRSQPQHF
TGTGCCAGCTATCCGGACAGATCGCAGCCCCAGCATTTT
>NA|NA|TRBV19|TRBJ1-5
CASSIDEFSNQPQHF
TGTGCCAGTAGTATAGACGAGTTTAGCAATCAGCCCCAGCATTTT
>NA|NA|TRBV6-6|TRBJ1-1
CASTYGQANTEAFF
TGTGCCAGCACCTACGGTCAGGCGAACACTGAAGCTTTCTTT
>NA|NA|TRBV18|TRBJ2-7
CASSRPEEHYEQYF
TGTGCCAGCTCACGGCCCGAGGAACACTACGAGCAGTACTTC
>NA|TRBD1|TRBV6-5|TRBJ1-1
CASSSDRVTEAFF
TGTGCCAGCAGCTCAGACAGGGTCACTGAAGCTTTCTTT
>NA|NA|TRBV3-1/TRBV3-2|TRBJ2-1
CASSQVAGSSYNEQFF
TGTGCCAGCAGCCAAGTGGCAGGTAGCTCCTACAATGAGCAGTTCTTC
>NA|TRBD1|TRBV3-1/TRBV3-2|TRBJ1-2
CASSQESGGGYTF
TGTGCCAGCAGCCAAGAGTCAGGGGGTGGCTACACCTTC
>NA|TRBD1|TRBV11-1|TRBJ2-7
CASSYRDRGPYEQYF
TGTGCCAGCAGTTACCGGGACAGGGGCCCCTACGAGCAGTACTTC
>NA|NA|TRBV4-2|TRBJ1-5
CASSRDIHNQPQHF
TGTGCCAGCAGCCGGGACATACACAATCAGCCCCAGCATTTT
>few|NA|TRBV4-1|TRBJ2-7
CASSQDRAGEQYF
TGCGCCAGCAGCCAAGATCGGGCGGGTGAGCAGTACTTC
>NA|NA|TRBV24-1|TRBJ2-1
CATRGGNPNNEQFF
TGTGCCACCAGAGGAGGGAACCCCAACAATGAGCAGTTCTTC
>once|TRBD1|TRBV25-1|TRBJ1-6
CASRETGAFSPLHF
TGTGCCAGCAGAGAGACAGGGGCGTTTTCACCCCTCCACTTT
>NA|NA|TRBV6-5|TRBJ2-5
CASSFPRGERETQYF
TGTGCCAGCAGTTTCCCCAGGGGAGAGAGGGAGACCCAGTACTTC
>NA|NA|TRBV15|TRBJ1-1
CATSLPGGGLNTEAFF
TGTGCCACCAGTCTCCCGGGGGGAGGGCTGAACACTGAAGCTTTCTTT